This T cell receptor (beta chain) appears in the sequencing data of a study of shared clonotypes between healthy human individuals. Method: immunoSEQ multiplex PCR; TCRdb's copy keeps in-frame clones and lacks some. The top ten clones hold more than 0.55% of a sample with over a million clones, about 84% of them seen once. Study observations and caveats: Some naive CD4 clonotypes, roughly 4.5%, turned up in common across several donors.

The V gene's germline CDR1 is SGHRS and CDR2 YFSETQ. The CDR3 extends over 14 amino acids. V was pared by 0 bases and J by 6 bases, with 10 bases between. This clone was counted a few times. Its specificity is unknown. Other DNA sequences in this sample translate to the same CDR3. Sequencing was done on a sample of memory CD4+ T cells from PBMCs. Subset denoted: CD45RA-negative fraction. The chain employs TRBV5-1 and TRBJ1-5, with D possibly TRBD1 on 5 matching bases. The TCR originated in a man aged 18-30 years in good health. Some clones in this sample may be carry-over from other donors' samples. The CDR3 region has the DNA TGCGCCAGCAGCTTGGGCCCGGGGGGTCAGCCCCAGCATTTT. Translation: CASSLGPGGQPQHF.